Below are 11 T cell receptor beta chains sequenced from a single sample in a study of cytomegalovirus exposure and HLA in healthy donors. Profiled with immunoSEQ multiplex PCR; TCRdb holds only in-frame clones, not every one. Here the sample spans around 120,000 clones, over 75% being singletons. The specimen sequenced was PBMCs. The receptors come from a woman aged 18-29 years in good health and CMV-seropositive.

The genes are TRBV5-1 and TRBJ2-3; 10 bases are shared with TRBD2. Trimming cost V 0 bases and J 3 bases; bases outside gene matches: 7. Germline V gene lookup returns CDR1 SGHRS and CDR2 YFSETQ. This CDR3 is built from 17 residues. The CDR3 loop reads CASSLAASGSSTDTQYF. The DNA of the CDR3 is TGCGCCAGCAGCTTGGCGGCTAGCGGGAGTTCGACAGATACGCAGTATTTT.

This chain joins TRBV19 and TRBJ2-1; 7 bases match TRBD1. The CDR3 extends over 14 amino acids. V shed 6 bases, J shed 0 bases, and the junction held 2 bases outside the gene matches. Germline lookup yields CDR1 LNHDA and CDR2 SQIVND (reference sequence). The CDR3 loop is CASSSGGSYNEQFF. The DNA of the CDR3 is TGTGCCAGTAGCTCAGGGGGCTCCTACAATGAGCAGTTCTTC.

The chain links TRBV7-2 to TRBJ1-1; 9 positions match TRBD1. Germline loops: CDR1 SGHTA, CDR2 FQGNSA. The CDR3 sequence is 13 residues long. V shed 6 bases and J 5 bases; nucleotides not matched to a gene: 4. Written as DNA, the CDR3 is TGTGCCAGCAGAGAGACAGGGGGGACTGAAGCTTTCTTT. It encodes CASRETGGTEAFF.

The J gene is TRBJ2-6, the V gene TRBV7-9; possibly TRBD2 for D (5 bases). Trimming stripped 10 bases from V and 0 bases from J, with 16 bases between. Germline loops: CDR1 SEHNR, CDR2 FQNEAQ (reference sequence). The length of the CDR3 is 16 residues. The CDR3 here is CAIRTEEGSGANVLTF. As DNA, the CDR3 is TGTGCCATCCGGACGGAGGAAGGCTCTGGGGCCAACGTCCTGACTTTC. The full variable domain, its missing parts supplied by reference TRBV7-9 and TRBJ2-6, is DTGVSQNPRHKITKRGQNVTFRCDPISEHNRLYWYRQTLGQGPEFLTYFQNEAQLEKSRLLSDRFSAERPKGSFSTLEIQRTEQGDSAMYLCAIRTEEGSGANVLTFGAGSRLTVL.

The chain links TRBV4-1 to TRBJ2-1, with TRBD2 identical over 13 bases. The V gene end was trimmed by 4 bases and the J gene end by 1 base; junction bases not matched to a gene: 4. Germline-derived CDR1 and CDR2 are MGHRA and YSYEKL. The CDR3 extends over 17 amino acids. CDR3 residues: CASSPGLAGASYNEQFF. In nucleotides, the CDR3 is TGCGCCAGCAGCCCCGGACTAGCGGGAGCATCCTACAATGAGCAGTTCTTC.

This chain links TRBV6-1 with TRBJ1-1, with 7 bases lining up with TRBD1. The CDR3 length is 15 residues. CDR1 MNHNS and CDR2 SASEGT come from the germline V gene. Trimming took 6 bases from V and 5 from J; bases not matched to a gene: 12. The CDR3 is CASRPSHRGGTEAFF. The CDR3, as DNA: TGTGCCAGCAGACCTTCCCACAGGGGAGGAACTGAAGCTTTCTTT.

DNA for the CDR3: TGTGCCAGCAGGATGACAGGGGGAAACACCATATATTTT. Its translation is CASRMTGGNTIYF. The gene calls are TRBV6-5 and TRBJ1-3, with 7 bases fitting TRBD1. The CDR3 is made up of 13 amino acids. Per the germline V gene, CDR1 is MNHEY and CDR2 is SVGAGI. The V segment lost 6 bases and the J segment 4 bases; nucleotides outside the gene matches: 3.

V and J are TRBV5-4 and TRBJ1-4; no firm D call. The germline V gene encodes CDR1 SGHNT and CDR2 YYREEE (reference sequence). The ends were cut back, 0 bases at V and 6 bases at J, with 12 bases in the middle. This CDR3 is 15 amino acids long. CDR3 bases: TGTGCCAGCAGCTTGGGCCTGGGGAGGGATGAAAAACTGTTTTTT. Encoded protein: CASSLGLGRDEKLFF.

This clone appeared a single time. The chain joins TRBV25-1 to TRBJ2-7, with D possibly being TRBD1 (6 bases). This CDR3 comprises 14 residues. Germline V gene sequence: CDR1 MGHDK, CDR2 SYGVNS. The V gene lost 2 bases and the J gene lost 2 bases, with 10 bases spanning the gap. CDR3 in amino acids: CASSERQDTYEQYF. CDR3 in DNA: TGTGCCAGCAGTGAACGACAGGACACCTACGAGCAGTACTTC.

This CDR3 reads CASRLQGNSYEQYF. The CDR3 DNA is TGTGCCAGCCGTCTACAGGGGAACTCCTACGAGCAGTACTTC. The chain is built from TRBV6-1 and TRBJ2-7; 7 bases map to TRBD1. This CDR3 is built from 14 residues. CDR1 MNHNS and CDR2 SASEGT come from the germline V gene. V dropped 8 bases and J dropped 0; count of bases not matched to a gene: 7.

The CDR3 spells CAWTHPGVGNTIYF. The CDR3 nucleotides read TGTGCCTGGACCCACCCGGGGGTTGGAAACACCATATATTTT. The rearrangement uses TRBV30 and TRBJ1-3; possibly TRBD1 for D (5 bases). This CDR3 region has 14 residues. With 4 bases removed from V and 3 bases from J, the gap between germline ends came to 13 bases. CDR1 and CDR2 from the germline V gene are GTSNPN and SVGIG (reference sequence). Complete variable domain (other parts from reference TRBV30 and TRBJ1-3): SQTIHQWPATLVQPVGSPLSLECTVEGTSNPNLYWYRQAAGRGLQLLFYSVGIGQISSEVPQNLSASRPQDRQFILSSKKLLLSDSGFYLCAWTHPGVGNTIYFGEGSWLTVV.